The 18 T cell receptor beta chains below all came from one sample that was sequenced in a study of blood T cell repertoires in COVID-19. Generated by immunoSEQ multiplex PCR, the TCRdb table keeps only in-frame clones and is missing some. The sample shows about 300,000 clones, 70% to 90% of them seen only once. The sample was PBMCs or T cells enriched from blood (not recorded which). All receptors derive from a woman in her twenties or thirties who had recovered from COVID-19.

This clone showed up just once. CDR3 nucleotide sequence: TGTGCCAGCAGTTACAGGCCGGCCGGGAGGTCACCCCTCCACTTT. This translates into CASSYRPAGRSPLHF. The chain uses TRBV6-2 or TRBV6-3 and TRBJ1-6; D ambiguous. Deletions cut 2 bases from V and 10 bases from J, with 15 bases between. CDR3 length: 15 amino acids. Per the germline V gene, CDR1 is MNHEY and CDR2 is SVGEGT.

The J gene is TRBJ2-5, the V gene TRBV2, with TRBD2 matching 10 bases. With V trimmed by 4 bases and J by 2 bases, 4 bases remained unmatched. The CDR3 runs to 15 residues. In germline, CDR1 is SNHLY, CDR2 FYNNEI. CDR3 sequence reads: CASSVLAGVQETQYF. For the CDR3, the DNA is TGTGCCAGCAGTGTTCTAGCGGGGGTACAAGAGACCCAGTACTTC.

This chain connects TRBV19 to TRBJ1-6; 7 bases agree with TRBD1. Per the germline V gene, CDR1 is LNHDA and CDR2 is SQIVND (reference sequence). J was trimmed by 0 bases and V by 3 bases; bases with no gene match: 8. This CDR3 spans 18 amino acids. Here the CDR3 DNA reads TGTGCCAGTAGTATGGCTGAGGGACAGAGCTCCTATAATTCACCCCTCCACTTT. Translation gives CASSMAEGQSSYNSPLHF.

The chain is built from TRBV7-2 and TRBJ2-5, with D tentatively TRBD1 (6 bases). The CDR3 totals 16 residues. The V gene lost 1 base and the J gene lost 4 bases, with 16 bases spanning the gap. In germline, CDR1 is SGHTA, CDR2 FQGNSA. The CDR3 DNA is TGTGCCAGCAGCTTAGTACCTAGCAGAGGGGGAGAGACCCAGTACTTC. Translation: CASSLVPSRGGETQYF.

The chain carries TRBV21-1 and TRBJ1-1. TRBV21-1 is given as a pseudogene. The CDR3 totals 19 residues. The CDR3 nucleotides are TGTGCCAGCAGCAAAGCTTTTGCGTGGTGGTTTCTAGGGAACACTGAAGCTTTCTTT. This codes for CASSKAFAWWFLGNTEAFF.

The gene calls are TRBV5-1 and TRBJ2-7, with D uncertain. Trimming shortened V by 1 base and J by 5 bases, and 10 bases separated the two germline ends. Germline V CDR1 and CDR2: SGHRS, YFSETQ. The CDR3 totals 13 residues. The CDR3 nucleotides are TGCGCCAGCAGCTTGTCGGTAATCGACGAGCAGTACTTC. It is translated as CASSLSVIDEQYF.

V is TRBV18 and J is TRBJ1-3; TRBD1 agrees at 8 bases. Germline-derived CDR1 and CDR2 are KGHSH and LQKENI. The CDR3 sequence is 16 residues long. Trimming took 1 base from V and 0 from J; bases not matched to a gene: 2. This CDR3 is CASSPLDRDSGNTIYF. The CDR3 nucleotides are TGTGCCAGCTCACCACTGGACAGGGACTCTGGAAACACCATATATTTT.

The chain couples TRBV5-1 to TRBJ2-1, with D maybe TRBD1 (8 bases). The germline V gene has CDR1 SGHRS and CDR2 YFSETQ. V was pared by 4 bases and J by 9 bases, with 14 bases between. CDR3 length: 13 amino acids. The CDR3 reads CASSQTGEGEQFF. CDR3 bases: TGCGCCAGCAGCCAGACAGGGGAGGGTGAGCAGTTCTTC.

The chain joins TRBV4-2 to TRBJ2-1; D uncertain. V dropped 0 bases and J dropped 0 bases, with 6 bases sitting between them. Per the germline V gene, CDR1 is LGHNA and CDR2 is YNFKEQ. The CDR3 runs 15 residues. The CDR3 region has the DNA TGTGCCAGCAGCCAAGACGTCTCCTCCTACAATGAGCAGTTCTTC. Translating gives CASSQDVSSYNEQFF.

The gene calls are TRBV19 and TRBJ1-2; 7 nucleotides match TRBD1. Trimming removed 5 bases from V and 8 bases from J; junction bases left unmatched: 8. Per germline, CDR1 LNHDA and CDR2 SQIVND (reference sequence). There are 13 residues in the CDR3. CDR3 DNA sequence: TGTGCCAGTAGTCCGAGACAGGGTTGGGGCTACACCTTC. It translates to CASSPRQGWGYTF.

The CDR3 sequence is CASRQGPNYGYTF. Here the CDR3 DNA reads TGTGCCAGTAGACAGGGTCCTAACTATGGCTACACCTTC. The rearrangement uses TRBV2 and TRBJ1-2; 7 bases are a match to TRBD1. The CDR3 sequence is 13 residues long. After removal of 9 bases from V and 0 bases from J, the junction contained 4 bases not matched to a gene. Germline values: CDR1 SNHLY, CDR2 FYNNEI. The full variable domain, in which reference TRBV2 and TRBJ1-2 provide the parts outside the CDR3, is EPEVTQTPSHQVTQMGQEVILRCVPISNHLYFYWYRQILGQKVEFLVSFYNNEISEKSEIFDDQFSVERPDGSNFTLKIRSTKLEDSAMYFCASRQGPNYGYTFGSGTRLTVV.

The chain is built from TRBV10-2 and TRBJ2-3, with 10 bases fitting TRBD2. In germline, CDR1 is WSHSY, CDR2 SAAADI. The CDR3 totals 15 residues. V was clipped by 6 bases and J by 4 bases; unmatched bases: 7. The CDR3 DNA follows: TGCGCCAGCAGCGGGGGACTAGCGAGGGCAGATACGCAGTATTTT. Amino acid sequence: CASSGGLARADTQYF.

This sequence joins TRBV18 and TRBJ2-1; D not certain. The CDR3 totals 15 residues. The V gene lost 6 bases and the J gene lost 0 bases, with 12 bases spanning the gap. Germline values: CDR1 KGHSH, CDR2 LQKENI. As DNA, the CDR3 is TGTGCCAGCTCCCTAGGCAAGAGCTCCTACAATGAGCAGTTCTTC. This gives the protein CASSLGKSSYNEQFF.

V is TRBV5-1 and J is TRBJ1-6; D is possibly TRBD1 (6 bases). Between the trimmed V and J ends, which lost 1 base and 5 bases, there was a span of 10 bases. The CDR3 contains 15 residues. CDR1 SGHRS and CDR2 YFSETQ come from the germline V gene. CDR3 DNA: TGCGCCAGCAGCTTGTCGGACAGAAATAATTCACCCCTCCACTTT. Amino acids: CASSLSDRNNSPLHF.

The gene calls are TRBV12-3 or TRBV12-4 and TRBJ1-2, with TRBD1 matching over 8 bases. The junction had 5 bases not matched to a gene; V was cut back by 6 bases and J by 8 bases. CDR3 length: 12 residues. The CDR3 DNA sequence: TGTGCCAGCAGCCGACAGGGGAGCGGCTACACCTTC. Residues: CASSRQGSGYTF.

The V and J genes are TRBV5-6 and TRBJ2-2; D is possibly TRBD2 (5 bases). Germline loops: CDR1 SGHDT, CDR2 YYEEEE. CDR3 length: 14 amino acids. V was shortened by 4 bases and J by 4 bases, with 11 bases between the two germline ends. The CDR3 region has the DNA TGTGCCAGCAGCCGTAGCGCTGGCACCGGGGAGCTGTTTTTT. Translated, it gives CASSRSAGTGELFF. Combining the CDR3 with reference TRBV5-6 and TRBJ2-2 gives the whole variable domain DAGVTQSPTHLIKTRGQQVTLRCSPKSGHDTVSWYQQALGQGPQFIFQYYEEEERQRGNFPDRFSGHQFPNYSSELNVNALLLGDSALYLCASSRSAGTGELFFGEGSRLTVL.

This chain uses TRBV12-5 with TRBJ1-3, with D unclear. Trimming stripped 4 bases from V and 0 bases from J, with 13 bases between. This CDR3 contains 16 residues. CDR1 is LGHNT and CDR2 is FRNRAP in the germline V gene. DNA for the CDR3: TGTGCTAGTGGTTCCCAAATGACAAGCTCTGGAAACACCATATATTTT. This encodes CASGSQMTSSGNTIYF.

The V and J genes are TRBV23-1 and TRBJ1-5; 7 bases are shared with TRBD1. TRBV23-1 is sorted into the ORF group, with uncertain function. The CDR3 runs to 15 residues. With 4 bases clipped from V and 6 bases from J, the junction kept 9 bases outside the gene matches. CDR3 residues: CASSLLTQGTQPQHF. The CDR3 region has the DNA TGCGCCAGCAGTCTTCTGACACAGGGGACTCAGCCCCAGCATTTT.